This T cell receptor beta chain derives from a study of T-cell reconstitution after alpha-beta-depleted transplantation in children. In this sample, this clonotype turned up many times. What it recognizes is unknown. Germline V gene lookup returns CDR1 DFQATT and CDR2 SNEGSKA (reference sequence). CDR3 length equals 13 residues. V was clipped by 2 bases and J by 3 bases, with 7 bases between them. The study, taken as a whole, reports: T-cell counts and diversity at one year post-transplant came mainly from newly produced T cells. Recipient T cells and thymic progenitors that survived gave rise to the high TCRbeta diversity observed at day 60 in some patients.

It was with unique molecular identifiers that the TCRbeta library was prepared. TCRdb used MiXCR to reprocess the PCR reads, holding one entry per CDR3 protein. This sample has about 200,000 distinct CDR3 sequences, with approximately 6.9% found just once. The genes are TRBV20-1 and TRBJ2-2, with D perhaps matching TRBD1 (6 bases). The TCR comes from a boy aged 2 to 10 with acute lymphoblastic leukemia, due to receive a stem cell transplant. The sample here was PBMCs, taken before TCRalphabeta/CD19-depleted stem cell transplant. The CDR3 nucleotides are TGCAGTGCTAGACAGGGGTACACCGGGGAGCTGTTTTTT. Residues: CSARQGYTGELFF.